This T cell receptor (beta chain) was identified during a study of Graves' ophthalmopathy and Graves' hyperthyroidism. Looked up from germline, CDR1 is SGHDN and CDR2 is FVKESK. The CDR3 consists of 15 residues. V was pared by 1 base and J by 6 bases, with 15 bases between. TCR beta CDR3 amplification used RNA transcripts. The first round was an RT-PCR with HTBI primers, and the second round was a multiplex PCR. MiXCR, run by TCRdb on the multiplex PCR reads, gives a single entry per CDR3 protein. The repertoire has over a million distinct CDR3 sequences, about two fifths of them found once; the top ten carry roughly 10%. This clonotype was counted ten times or more.

The chain employs TRBV14 and TRBJ1-1; unclear D gene. The sample taken for sequencing was peripheral blood or thyroid tissue (not recorded which). This sequence was found in an adult man with Graves' hyperthyroidism. The CDR3 DNA is TGTGCCAGCAGCCAAGTTTACCAGATTTTCGCTGAAGCTTTCTTT. Translated, it gives CASSQVYQIFAEAFF.